These 14 T cell receptor beta chains originate from one sample sequenced in a study of CD4+ T cells in melanoma. Sequencing was performed with immunoSEQ multiplex PCR; in TCRdb, only in-frame clones are kept and a portion is missing. The sample yields 10,000 to 13,000 clones, roughly three quarters seen once. Sequencing used cells from a culture (not recorded whether cultured in vitro). The receptor set was obtained from a human donor with melanoma.

The chain has TRBV7-2 and TRBJ2-3, with 7 bases fitting TRBD2. From germline, CDR1 is SGHTA and CDR2 FQGNSA. The V gene end was trimmed by 2 bases and the J gene end by 1 base; junction bases not matched to a gene: 6. CDR3 length equals 16 residues. In DNA, the CDR3 is TGTGCCAGCAGCTTATCGCTAGCGGAAGGCACAGATACGCAGTATTTT. Protein sequence: CASSLSLAEGTDTQYF.

The J gene is TRBJ1-1, the V gene TRBV7-8, with D uncertain. The CDR3 spans 13 residues. Germline lookup yields CDR1 SGHVS and CDR2 FQNEAQ. The V and J ends lost 6 bases and 4 bases respectively, with 12 bases between them. CDR3 bases: TGTGCCAGCAGGCACACTTTGATCACTGAAGCTTTCTTT. Translation: CASRHTLITEAFF.

The V and J genes are TRBV18 and TRBJ2-7; 8 bases match TRBD2. The CDR3 spans 15 residues. V gave up 3 bases and J gave up 9 bases; unmatched junction bases: 13. Per germline, CDR1 KGHSH and CDR2 LQKENI. Written as DNA, the CDR3 is TGTGCCAGCTCACCGAACCCGGGAAGCGGGGGCGGGCAGTACTTC. Its protein is CASSPNPGSGGGQYF. Complete variable domain (other parts from reference TRBV18 and TRBJ2-7): NAGVMQNPRHLVRRRGQEARLRCSPMKGHSHVYWYRQLPEEGLKFMVYLQKENIIDESGMPKERFSAEFPKEGPSILRIQQVVRGDSAAYFCASSPNPGSGGGQYFGPGTRLTVT.

The rearrangement links TRBV18 to TRBJ1-6, with no clear D. CDR1 and CDR2 from the germline V gene are KGHSH and LQKENI. The CDR3 has 14 residues. V lost 3 bases and J 7 bases, leaving 10 bases between the germline ends. CDR3 sequence reads: CASSPRRENSPLHF. CDR3 nucleotides: TGTGCCAGCTCACCTCGTCGCGAGAATTCACCCCTCCACTTT.

The V gene is TRBV6-5, the J gene TRBJ1-2; no definite D call. The germline V gene encodes CDR1 MNHEY and CDR2 SVGAGI. This CDR3 has 14 residues. V was pared by 6 bases and J by 5 bases, with 16 bases between. The CDR3 here is CASSLVEGLYGYTF. The CDR3 region has the DNA TGTGCCAGCAGCTTGGTGGAGGGTTTGTATGGCTACACCTTC.

This clone showed up just once. The chain combines TRBV6-1 with TRBJ1-1; D is unclear. V was cut by 5 bases and J by 7 bases, with 11 bases left in between. Germline CDR1 MNHNS, CDR2 SASEGT. This CDR3 is built from 12 residues. This CDR3 is CASSLRVSEAFF. CDR3 sequence (DNA): TGTGCCAGCAGTTTACGGGTGAGTGAAGCTTTCTTT.

The J gene is TRBJ1-4, the V gene TRBV9; 8 nucleotides align to TRBD1. Germline V gives CDR1 SGDLS, CDR2 YYNGEE. The trim removed 4 bases at V and 7 bases at J, leaving 12 bases unmatched. The length of the CDR3 is 16 residues. CDR3 protein: CASSTTQGALGEKLFF. For the CDR3, the DNA is TGTGCCAGCAGCACGACTCAGGGGGCGCTGGGTGAAAAACTGTTTTTT.

V gene TRBV4-1 combines with J gene TRBJ2-4; D is perhaps TRBD1 (5 bases). Trimming stripped 0 bases from V and 3 bases from J, with 18 bases between. CDR1 is MGHRA, CDR2 YSYEKL, per germline. The CDR3 is made up of 18 amino acids. The DNA of the CDR3 is TGCGCCAGCAGCCAAGAAAGATCCGCCAGGGTGTACAAAAACATTCAGTACTTC. Encoded protein: CASSQERSARVYKNIQYF.

The V call is TRBV18, the J call TRBJ1-4; D gene uncertain. The length of the CDR3 is 16 residues. Trimming cost V 3 bases and J 1 base, with 12 bases left between them. CDR1 is KGHSH and CDR2 is LQKENI in the germline V gene. The chain's CDR3 is CASSPRVKGTNEKLFF. DNA of the CDR3: TGTGCCAGCTCACCGAGAGTAAAAGGAACTAATGAAAAACTGTTTTTT.

This clone was recorded a few times. The chain recombines TRBV2 with TRBJ1-6; D might be TRBD1 (5 bases). The V end was cut by 8 bases, the J end by 10 bases, with 15 bases between. In germline, CDR1 is SNHLY, CDR2 FYNNEI. CDR3 length: 13 amino acids. CDR3 loop: CASLLQGESPLHF. The DNA of the CDR3 is TGTGCCAGCCTGCTGCAGGGTGAATCACCCCTCCACTTT.

CDR3 sequence reads: CASSAARFASYNEQFF. For the CDR3, the DNA is TGTGCCAGCAGTGCCGCGCGGTTCGCCTCCTACAATGAGCAGTTCTTC. This chain connects TRBV27 to TRBJ2-1; the D is unclear. The V gene lost 5 bases and the J gene lost 0 bases, with 14 bases spanning the gap. CDR3 length: 16 residues. The germline V gene has CDR1 MNHEY and CDR2 SMNVEV (reference sequence).

This clone turned up a few times. The chain has TRBV18 and TRBJ1-2; D not resolved. Germline CDR1 and CDR2: KGHSH and LQKENI. Deletions cut 5 bases from V and 2 bases from J, with 12 bases between. CDR3 length: 14 amino acids. This chain's CDR3 is CASSVLGRNYGYTF. In DNA, the CDR3 is TGTGCCAGCTCAGTCCTAGGGCGAAACTATGGCTACACCTTC. The whole variable domain, filled in from reference TRBV18 and TRBJ1-2, reads NAGVMQNPRHLVRRRGQEARLRCSPMKGHSHVYWYRQLPEEGLKFMVYLQKENIIDESGMPKERFSAEFPKEGPSILRIQQVVRGDSAAYFCASSVLGRNYGYTFGSGTRLTVV.

This rearrangement joins TRBV5-1 to TRBJ1-5, with a weak D call TRBD1 (5 bases). Trimming pared 2 bases from V and 6 bases from J, leaving 12 bases between. Looked up from germline, CDR1 is SGHRS and CDR2 is YFSETQ. This CDR3 has 14 amino acids. CDR3 region: CASSLLGLGQPQHF. CDR3 bases: TGCGCCAGCAGCTTATTGGGGCTTGGTCAGCCCCAGCATTTT.

The genes are TRBV30 and TRBJ1-6; D is undetermined. The germline V and J ends were trimmed by 3 bases and 11 bases, with 14 bases remaining between them. This CDR3 spans 13 amino acids. Germline V gene data show CDR1 as GTSNPN and CDR2 as SVGIG (reference sequence). The DNA for the CDR3 is TGTGCCTGGAGAAAAACCACAGTCCCACCCCTCCACTTT. Encoded protein: CAWRKTTVPPLHF.